These 23 T cell receptor beta chains were sequenced from one sample in a study of cytomegalovirus exposure and HLA in healthy donors. PCR involved 60 Vbeta and 13 Jbeta primers. TCRdb's table, derived via immunoSEQ multiplex PCR, lists solely in-frame clones and lacks some. The sample has about 100,000 clones, 73% seen once. Source material: PBMCs. These receptors were taken from a man aged 35-49 years in good health and CMV-seronegative.

This chain links TRBV4-1 with TRBJ1-1, with D possibly being TRBD1 (5 bases). The CDR3 is 18 residues long. Germline loops: CDR1 MGHRA, CDR2 YSYEKL. V was trimmed by 4 bases and J by 0 bases, leaving 21 bases between them. The CDR3 region has the DNA TGCGCCAGCAGCCCGCTGCCCCCAGGGAAGGTAATGAACACTGAAGCTTTCTTT. This translates into CASSPLPPGKVMNTEAFF.

The rearrangement uses TRBV28 and TRBJ2-2, with D possibly matching TRBD1 (6 bases). CDR1 is MDHEN, CDR2 SYDVKM, per germline. The V gene lost 3 bases and the J gene lost 1 base, with 6 bases spanning the gap. This CDR3 contains 14 residues. CDR3: CASSLGQNTGELFF. CDR3 coding DNA: TGTGCCAGCAGTTTGGGACAGAACACCGGGGAGCTGTTTTTT.

The chain uses TRBV2 and TRBJ2-5; 7 bases line up with TRBD1. After removal of 4 bases from V and 1 base from J, the junction contained 3 bases not matched to a gene. This CDR3 is built from 14 residues. Germline V gives CDR1 SNHLY, CDR2 FYNNEI. CDR3 residues: CASSVGTVQETQYF. Here the CDR3 DNA reads TGTGCCAGCAGTGTTGGGACAGTCCAAGAGACCCAGTACTTC.

The CDR3 DNA follows: TGTGCCAGTAGTATAGCGGGGATTCGAGGGATTCAGTACTTC. It translates to CASSIAGIRGIQYF. This chain uses TRBV19 with TRBJ2-4; D possibly corresponds to TRBD2 (5 bases). The germline V gene has CDR1 LNHDA and CDR2 SQIVND (reference sequence). The CDR3 has 14 amino acids. The V end was cut by 1 base, the J end by 10 bases, with 14 bases between.

The chain is built from TRBV7-9 and TRBJ1-1; no definite D call. Trimming took 7 bases from V and 0 from J, leaving 9 bases between them. Germline V gene sequence: CDR1 SEHNR, CDR2 FQNEAQ (reference sequence). This CDR3 comprises 13 residues. In DNA form, the CDR3 reads TGTGCCAGCACCTATAATATGAACACTGAAGCTTTCTTT. Amino acids: CASTYNMNTEAFF. The full variable domain, its missing parts supplied by reference TRBV7-9 and TRBJ1-1, is DTGVSQNPRHKITKRGQNVTFRCDPISEHNRLYWYRQTLGQGPEFLTYFQNEAQLEKSRLLSDRFSAERPKGSFSTLEIQRTEQGDSAMYLCASTYNMNTEAFFGQGTRLTVV.

In nucleotides, the CDR3 is TGCAGCGTTGAAGATCCCGGGACAGGGGTCGAGCAGTACTTC. As protein: CSVEDPGTGVEQYF. This sequence joins TRBV29-1 and TRBJ2-7; 10 nucleotides line up with TRBD1. Losses at the gene ends were 0 bases for V and 6 bases for J; bases not matched to a gene: 5. Per germline, CDR1 SQVTM and CDR2 ANQGSEA. This CDR3 is 14 amino acids long.

This chain links TRBV2 with TRBJ1-5; D uncertain. CDR1 and CDR2 (germline): SNHLY, FYNNEI. The CDR3 contains 13 residues. V was shortened by 0 bases and J by 10 bases, with 10 bases between the two germline ends. CDR3 loop: CASSEALRGPQHF. The CDR3 DNA is TGTGCCAGCAGTGAAGCGCTTCGGGGTCCCCAGCATTTT.

The CDR3 sequence is CASSPLTGAPYEQYF. The CDR3 coding sequence is TGTGCCAGCAGCCCATTGACAGGGGCCCCCTACGAGCAGTACTTC. V usage is TRBV5-6 and J usage is TRBJ2-7, with 8 bases identical to TRBD1. The CDR3 is made up of 15 amino acids. Unmatched junction bases numbered 8, after V lost 4 bases and J lost 2 bases. Looked up from germline, CDR1 is SGHDT and CDR2 is YYEEEE.

The rearrangement links TRBV7-8 to TRBJ2-7, with a weak D call TRBD1 (5 bases). Germline V lookup: CDR1 SGHVS, CDR2 FQNEAQ. The CDR3 sequence is 14 residues long. V dropped 1 base and J dropped 4 bases, with 11 bases sitting between them. In DNA form, the CDR3 reads TGTGCCAGCAGCTTAGTAAGGCAGGGATACGAGCAGTACTTC. This sequence encodes CASSLVRQGYEQYF.

The chain combines TRBV10-2 with TRBJ1-5, with D maybe TRBD1 (5 bases). Trimming pared 8 bases from V and 0 bases from J, leaving 11 bases between. Germline V gene lookup returns CDR1 WSHSY and CDR2 SAAADI. This CDR3 spans 14 amino acids. The CDR3 loop reads CASARTNSNQPQHF. CDR3 coding DNA: TGCGCCAGCGCCCGGACAAATAGCAATCAGCCCCAGCATTTT.

V usage is TRBV5-4 and J usage is TRBJ2-2, with no clear D. Germline assignment: CDR1 SGHNT and CDR2 YYREEE (reference sequence). This CDR3 contains 14 residues. V was cut by 1 base and J by 6 bases, with 10 bases left in between. The CDR3 is CASSLRYSAGELFF. The CDR3 nucleotides are TGTGCCAGCAGCTTGAGATATTCGGCCGGGGAGCTGTTTTTT. Using reference TRBV5-4 and TRBJ2-2 for the parts outside the CDR3, the full variable domain is ETGVTQSPTHLIKTRGQQVTLRCSSQSGHNTVSWYQQALGQGPQFIFQYYREEENGRGNFPPRFSGLQFPNYSSELNVNALELDDSALYLCASSLRYSAGELFFGEGSRLTVL.

The chain employs TRBV5-4 and TRBJ2-2, with 15 bases matching TRBD2. V shed 4 bases and J 4 bases; nucleotides not matched to a gene: 8. Germline lookup yields CDR1 SGHNT and CDR2 YYREEE (reference sequence). This CDR3 comprises 18 residues. The CDR3 DNA reads as TGTGCCAGCAGCCCAGGACTAGCGGGGGGGCGGGGCACCGGGGAGCTGTTTTTT. Translation gives CASSPGLAGGRGTGELFF.

V usage is TRBV2 and J usage is TRBJ2-7; perhaps TRBD2 as D (5 bases). CDR1 is SNHLY, CDR2 FYNNEI, per germline. The CDR3 is 14 amino acids. The V gene lost 2 bases and the J gene lost 4 bases, with 12 bases spanning the gap. Here the CDR3 DNA reads TGTGCCAGCAGTGAAAGGTGGCTAGCATACGAGCAGTACTTC. This encodes CASSERWLAYEQYF.

The chain is built from TRBV29-1 and TRBJ2-5; D is undetermined. Germline lookup yields CDR1 SQVTM and CDR2 ANQGSEA. V gave up 7 bases and J gave up 3 bases, with 12 bases separating them. The CDR3 has 12 residues. This CDR3 is CSALWREETQYF. The CDR3 nucleotides are TGCAGCGCCCTGTGGAGAGAAGAGACCCAGTACTTC.

This rearrangement joins TRBV7-9 to TRBJ1-4, with D possibly matching TRBD1 (5 bases). The CDR3 contains 17 residues. Trimming cost V 5 bases and J 0 bases, with 16 bases left between them. Germline assignment: CDR1 SEHNR and CDR2 FQNEAQ (reference sequence). CDR3 in amino acids: CASSPGWMTATNEKLFF. In DNA, the CDR3 is TGTGCCAGCAGCCCCGGCTGGATGACAGCAACTAATGAAAAACTGTTTTTT.

This clone occurred once. The V call is TRBV27, the J call TRBJ2-3; the D gene is possibly TRBD1 (5 bases). The CDR3 covers 15 residues. Deletions cut 2 bases from V and 5 bases from J, with 14 bases between. CDR1 is MNHEY, CDR2 SMNVEV, per germline (reference sequence). The CDR3 loop is CASSLNRPPVDTQYF. As DNA, the CDR3 is TGTGCCAGCAGTTTAAACAGGCCCCCCGTAGATACGCAGTATTTT.

The chain combines TRBV12-5 with TRBJ2-3; tentatively, D is TRBD1 (5 bases). Germline values: CDR1 LGHNT, CDR2 FRNRAP. Between the trimmed V and J ends, which lost 6 bases and 1 base, there was a span of 14 bases. The CDR3 length is 15 residues. The CDR3 coding sequence is TGTGCTAGTGGCACGCGACAGTTTGGCACAGATACGCAGTATTTT. It codes for CASGTRQFGTDTQYF.

The gene calls are TRBV7-6 and TRBJ2-7; 9 bases match TRBD1. The CDR3 extends over 15 amino acids. V dropped 5 bases and J dropped 3; count of bases not matched to a gene: 8. Germline values: CDR1 SGHVS, CDR2 FNYEAQ. The CDR3 coding sequence is TGTGCCAGCAGCCCCCGGCGGACAGGGGACTACGAGCAGTACTTC. Amino acid sequence: CASSPRRTGDYEQYF.

The chain is built from TRBV5-4 and TRBJ1-1, with 8 bases aligning to TRBD1. Trimming cost V 2 bases and J 5 bases; bases outside gene matches: 5. The CDR3 runs to 14 residues. The germline CDR1 and CDR2 sequences are SGHNT and YYREEE (reference sequence). The CDR3 sequence is CASSFRGRVTEAFF. The CDR3 coding sequence is TGTGCCAGCAGCTTCAGGGGGCGCGTTACTGAAGCTTTCTTT.

V and J are TRBV7-2 and TRBJ2-7; 9 nucleotides agree with TRBD2. Germline loops: CDR1 SGHTA, CDR2 FQGNSA. With 2 bases clipped from V and 3 bases from J, the junction kept 5 bases outside the gene matches. CDR3 length: 15 amino acids. CDR3 sequence (DNA): TGTGCCAGCAGCTTATTAGCGGGGGTTTACTACGAGCAGTACTTC. Protein sequence: CASSLLAGVYYEQYF.

The chain links TRBV4-1 to TRBJ1-4; the D gene is possibly TRBD1 (5 bases). V lost 4 bases to trimming and J lost 4 bases, with 13 bases between them. Germline V CDR1 and CDR2: MGHRA, YSYEKL. The length of the CDR3 is 15 residues. DNA of the CDR3: TGCGCCAGCAGCCCCCTGAGGGGAGGTAATGAAAAACTGTTTTTT. Translated: CASSPLRGGNEKLFF.

J is TRBJ1-5 and V is TRBV10-3, with unresolved D. The germline V gene has CDR1 ENHRY and CDR2 SYGVKD. V lost 4 bases and J 2 bases, leaving 12 bases between the germline ends. The CDR3 length is 15 residues. The DNA for the CDR3 is TGTGCCATCAGTGTGGGGAGCCAAGGCAATCAGCCCCAGCATTTT. Translated, it gives CAISVGSQGNQPQHF.

V is TRBV13 and J is TRBJ2-1; TRBD2 aligns across 7 bases. There are 19 residues in the CDR3. The trim removed 4 bases at V and 0 bases at J, leaving 15 bases unmatched. CDR1 is PRHDT and CDR2 is FYEKMQ in the germline V gene (reference sequence). CDR3 protein: CASSSPRGGGMGSYNEQFF. The CDR3 DNA sequence: TGTGCCAGCAGCTCCCCGAGGGGCGGGGGAATGGGCTCCTACAATGAGCAGTTCTTC.